This TCR beta chain emerged from a study of shared clonotypes between healthy human individuals. This CDR3 is 16 amino acids long. J lost 0 bases, V lost 8 bases, and 8 bases had no gene match. From germline, CDR1 is ENHRY and CDR2 SYGVKD. In the original workflow: In the immunoSEQ data, sequences were junction-only and lacked quality scores, so filtering differed. The table came from immunoSEQ multiplex PCR; TCRdb's copy has only in-frame clones and leaves some out. That table gives V, J and clone size, and the DNA gave D and trimming. The sample has approximately 2.5 million clones; roughly 93% are singletons. Researchers partitioned CD4+ cells into CD45RA+ naive and CD45RA-negative memory subsets.

This TCR came from a man younger than 30 in good health. Some clones in this sample may be carry-over from other donors' samples. Material: naive CD4+ T cells from PBMCs. Subset reported: CD45RA+ positively selected. The chain joins TRBV10-3 to TRBJ2-2, with 8 nucleotides matching TRBD2. CDR3 region: CAIGENSGTNTGELFF. CDR3 sequence (DNA): TGTGCCATCGGGGAAAATAGCGGGACGAACACCGGGGAGCTGTTTTTT.